This T cell receptor (beta chain) stems from a study of metastatic and nonmetastatic thyroid tumors. Study-wide findings and caveats: Reported TCR beta diversity, measured in blood and tumor, was significantly higher for malignant thyroid tumors than for benign nodules.

This clone was counted at least ten times. Its antigen is not identified. The CDR3 consists of 16 residues. Germline V gene data show CDR1 as SEHNR and CDR2 as FQNEAQ (reference sequence). With 3 bases clipped from V and 5 bases from J, the junction kept 9 bases outside the gene matches. TCRdb reprocessed the PCR reads using MiXCR. This table holds over 10,000 clones, roughly 28% found once. Thyroid surgery was performed in patients who had received no treatment beforehand. V is TRBV7-9 and J is TRBJ2-5; 10 bases fit TRBD2. The sample comprised tumor tissue. The clonotype was recovered from a female donor with papillary thyroid cancer or a benign thyroid nodule (not recorded which). Some clones in this sample may be carry-over from other donors' samples. The CDR3 loop is CASSFVSGRAGETQYF. The CDR3 DNA reads as TGTGCCAGCAGCTTTGTCAGCGGGAGGGCCGGGGAGACCCAGTACTTC. The full variable domain, in which reference TRBV7-9 and TRBJ2-5 provide the parts outside the CDR3, is DTGVSQNPRHKITKRGQNVTFRCDPISEHNRLYWYRQTLGQGPEFLTYFQNEAQLEKSRLLSDRFSAERPKGSFSTLEIQRTEQGDSAMYLCASSFVSGRAGETQYFGPGTRLLVL.